This TCR beta chain was documented in a study of human T cells and chemical hapten exposure (dated by TCRdb to the early 2020s). In the study overall: For sensitization, 2% DPC in acetone was applied to a roughly 2 cm by roughly 2 cm area of upper inner arm skin. Weekly therapeutic DPC doses were additionally applied to the scalp of patients throughout the roughly 24-week study period. Patch tests used Finn chambers with 0.01% DPC on the upper back, scored after 6 days by International Contact Dermatitis Research Group standards. The patient cohort, mostly female, included alopecia areata with under or over 50% scalp involvement, alopecia totalis and alopecia universalis. Libraries were combined into a pool for sequencing, and differences in TCR yield between samples came mainly from small differences in library volumes within the pool. This study followed changes in the peripheral blood TCR repertoire in vivo during primary and secondary sensitization of alopecia patients to the hapten diphenylcyclopropenone (DPC). Blood was sampled from patients pre-sensitization (week 0) and at 2, 6 and about 24 weeks after DPC sensitization. Twenty-nine alopecia patients provided blood for TCR sequencing at one to four time points (pre-sensitization, 2, 6 and 24 weeks).

This clonotype was detected only a few times. The target of this receptor is not known. Base qualities are missing; no much larger clone stands one base away. Receptor libraries were prepared by RACE. The listed sequencing device is NextSeq 500. Library preparation attached unique molecular identifiers to individual cDNA molecules for quantitative, reproducible TCR counting. Both TCR alpha and TCR beta chains were sequenced from each blood RNA sample. In the paper's pipeline: Samples had a median of 95,638 TCRs, with a range from roughly 23,224 to 750,000. V, J and CDR3 annotation of the TCR reads was carried out using the Decombinator software suite. For the PS versus PT1 abundance plots, all samples were subsampled to the same number of TCRs (28,000). Expanded TCRs were defined as absent before sensitization and observed at least eight times at the 2-week time point. In-frame beta chains were kept once TCRdb had trimmed the public reads at Q25 with fastp and called clones with MiXCR. Every CDR3 protein is listed once, alongside the most common genes and DNA of its rows. TCRdb assigned the V and J calls; the authors' analysis was not used. This sample holds 85,000 to 120,000 distinct CDR3 sequences; approximately 12% were observed only once. 1.5% to 2% of the sample belongs to the ten largest clones.

Explained via the paper, the time point label denotes: pre-sensitization, week 0. The sample's treatment or condition label is to be understood as: therapeutic diphenylcyclopropenone sensitization with weekly scalp DPC. At each patch-test visit, blood was drawn before the patch test was applied. Patients were eligible if aged 18 to 70, diagnosed with alopecia and judged suitable for DPC therapy, and pregnant patients were excluded. Total RNA was isolated from unfractionated whole blood collected in Tempus Blood RNA tubes. Trimming at the junction amounts to 8 bases on V and 8 bases on J, and the germline ends lie 16 bases apart. Based on the germline V gene, the CDR1 and CDR2 sequences are MDHEN and SYDVKM. The CDR3 measures 13 amino acids from cysteine to phenylalanine. Only the CDR3 portion is preserved as DNA: 39 bases, with reading frame beginning at the first base. Study-wide conclusions, independent of this receptor: After repeated subsampling, the strength of the expansion versus patch-test correlation and the threshold at which it became significant changed. The number of PT1 expanded TCRs positively correlated with patch test score, significant at thresholds 8, 16 and 32 but not 4. All patients had alopecia, a presumed autoimmune disease, so their immune response might differ from that of healthy individuals. No change with DPC sensitization was found in the number of TCRs above 1 in 1000 frequency, and no evidence of global repertoire structure alterations was found. Expanded TCRs formed significantly more large CDR3 similarity clusters than pre-sensitization or healthy control sets, consistent with antigen-driven responses.

The origin of this receptor is a woman in her forties or fifties with alopecia areata. Some clones in this sample may be carry-over from other donors' samples. This sequence uses TRBV28 and TRBJ2-4; the D gene could be either TRBD1 or TRBD2, each agreeing at 5 bases. The material was whole blood, obtained in connection with sensitization to the hapten diphenylcyclopropenone (DPC). This receptor carries the CDR3 CASQIGAQDIQYF. The DNA sequence follows: TGTGCCAGCCAAATCGGGGCTCAGGACATTCAGTACTTC.